A selection of T cell receptor beta chains follows, all from one sample in a study of shared clonotypes between healthy human individuals. The protocol was immunoSEQ multiplex PCR, while the TCRdb copy is restricted to in-frame clones and leaves out a portion. Found here are some 380,000 clones, about 96% of them singletons; the top ten hold approximately 0.32%. The sequenced sample consisted of memory CD8+ T cells sorted from blood. These receptors all come from a young man in good health. The CDR3 runs from the conserved cysteine through the conserved F or W. D genes are given only for firm matches. Some rows have no size entry. The others give once, few or many, or a class for an expanded clone.

j_call	clone_size	d_call	v_call	cdr3_length	cdr3_nt	cdr3_aa
TRBJ2-3	few	TRBD1	TRBV7-9	15	TGTGCCAGCAGCCTGGGACAGGGCGAGACAGATACGCAGTATTTT	CASSLGQGETDTQYF
TRBJ2-3	NA	NA	TRBV7-8	16	TGTGCCAGCAGCCCGAGGATTACCCCTAGCACAGATACGCAGTATTTT	CASSPRITPSTDTQYF
TRBJ2-3	NA	NA	TRBV4-2	16	TGTGCCAGCAGCCAAGATCCCAGCGGGAGCACAGATACGCAGTATTTT	CASSQDPSGSTDTQYF
TRBJ2-5	NA	NA	TRBV10-2	11	TGCGCCAGCAGGACGTGGGAGACCCAGTACTTC	CASRTWETQYF
TRBJ1-4	NA	NA	TRBV28	11	TGTGCCAGCAGTTTAATTCAGGGACTGTTTTTT	CASSLIQGLFF
TRBJ2-3	NA	NA	TRBV14	14	TGTGCCAGCAGCCATCGGCAGGTGCCAGATACGCAGTATTTT	CASSHRQVPDTQYF
TRBJ2-3	NA	TRBD2	TRBV6-5	14	TGTGCCAGCAGGCCTAGCGGGAGCACAGATACGCAGTATTTT	CASRPSGSTDTQYF
TRBJ1-1	NA	NA	TRBV10-3	13	TGTGCCATCAGGGATATCATGAACACTGAAGCTTTCTTT	CAIRDIMNTEAFF
TRBJ1-3	NA	TRBD1	TRBV5-4	15	TGTGCCAGCAGCTTCTCAGGGGGCGCTGGAAACACCATATATTTT	CASSFSGGAGNTIYF
TRBJ1-2	NA	TRBD1	TRBV6-1	14	TGTGCCAGCAGCCGACAGGGGGCTAACTATGGCTACACCTTC	CASSRQGANYGYTF